What follows are 18 T cell receptor beta chains derived from one specimen sequenced in a study of CXCR3-negative and CXCR3-positive naive CD8 T cells (dated by TCRdb to between 2017 and 2020). Reads for this sample came from a NextSeq 550. The Human TCR Profiling Kit (MiLaboratory) was used to make UMI-labeled 5' RACE TRB cDNA libraries. TCRdb reprocessed the reads, reporting each CDR3 protein sequence once and no DNA. The sample table holds 46,000 or so distinct CDR3 sequences. The ten top clones hold under 2.5% of the sample. The sample was naive CXCR3- CD8+ T cells from blood. Sample cell subset or site, as interpreted from the label and publication: CD45RO-CCR7+CD27+CD95- naive CD8+ T cells lacking CXCR3 (TNR3-). Receptors were obtained from a human donor in good health. Some clones in this sample may be carry-over from other donors' samples.

The genes are TRBV7-9 and TRBJ2-3; the TRBD1 assignment by TCRdb is unverifiable without DNA. This CDR3 comprises 15 residues. Germline lookup yields CDR1 SEHNR and CDR2 FQNEAQ (reference sequence). CDR3 sequence reads: CASGSSGGSADTQYF.

The chain combines TRBV12-3 or TRBV12-4 with TRBJ2-2. The CDR3 sequence is 12 residues long. CDR3 residues: CASKLGPGELFF.

This chain connects TRBV3-1 to TRBJ2-7. CDR3 length equals 14 residues. CDR1 LGHDT and CDR2 YNNKEL come from the germline V gene (reference sequence). The CDR3: CASSPDIDVYEQYF.

V gene TRBV12-3 or TRBV12-4 combines with J gene TRBJ2-7; TCRdb gives TRBD1 as the D gene, but with no DNA this cannot be confirmed. This CDR3 has 16 amino acids. CDR3: CASSSNGLDRVGEQYF.

The CDR3 loop is CASSSGQDEQFF. The V gene is TRBV12-3 or TRBV12-4, the J gene TRBJ2-1; the TRBD1 assignment by TCRdb is unverifiable without DNA. The CDR3 totals 12 residues.

CDR3 region: CASSQGTGTGELFF. The chain uses TRBV4-2 and TRBJ2-2; no DNA is available, so the TRBD1 call from TCRdb remains unchecked. Germline values: CDR1 LGHNA, CDR2 YNFKEQ. The CDR3 spans 14 residues.

The chain joins TRBV29-1 to TRBJ2-7. The CDR3 has 13 amino acids. The germline V gene encodes CDR1 SQVTM and CDR2 ANQGSEA. CDR3 sequence reads: CSVEEGSSYEQYF.

CDR3 loop: CSVAGTSGAPREGPDTQYF. The genes are TRBV29-1 and TRBJ2-3; TCRdb returns TRBD2, unconfirmable since there is no DNA. This CDR3 is 19 amino acids long. CDR1 and CDR2 (germline): SQVTM, ANQGSEA.

The chain is built from TRBV9 and TRBJ2-1. Germline V CDR1 and CDR2: SGDLS, YYNGEE. The CDR3 has 15 residues. CDR3 region: CASSATGSSYNEQFF.

V usage is TRBV7-2 and J usage is TRBJ1-2; absent DNA, TCRdb's TRBD1 call cannot be checked. CDR1 SGHTA and CDR2 FQGNSA come from the germline V gene. This CDR3 region has 17 residues. CDR3: CASSFDTGTSFNYGYTF. The variable domain in full, completed from reference TRBV7-2 and TRBJ1-2, reads GAGVSQSPSNKVTEKGKDVELRCDPISGHTALYWYRQSLGQGLEFLIYFQGNSAPDKSGLPSDRFSAERTGGSVSTLTIQRTQQEDSAVYLCASSFDTGTSFNYGYTFGSGTRLTVV.

V gene TRBV5-1 combines with J gene TRBJ1-1. In germline, CDR1 is SGHRS, CDR2 YFSETQ. This CDR3 spans 13 amino acids. This chain's CDR3 is CASSFYSGTEAFF. The full variable domain, completed using reference TRBV5-1 and TRBJ1-1, is KAGVTQTPRYLIKTRGQQVTLSCSPISGHRSVSWYQQTPGQGLQFLFEYFSETQRNKGNFPGRFSGRQFSNSRSEMNVSTLELGDSALYLCASSFYSGTEAFFGQGTRLTVV.

The chain's CDR3 is CASSLGQGTGELFF. V usage is TRBV9 and J usage is TRBJ2-2; checking the TCRdb D call of TRBD1 is not possible without DNA. This CDR3 is built from 14 residues. Per germline, CDR1 SGDLS and CDR2 YYNGEE.

J is TRBJ1-2 and V is TRBV19; TCRdb reports TRBD1, a call that lacks DNA to check it against. Germline V CDR1 and CDR2: LNHDA, SQIVND (reference sequence). This CDR3 contains 14 residues. The CDR3 spells CASSRDTLLYGYTF.

This chain joins TRBV4-1 and TRBJ2-2. The CDR3 covers 15 residues. Germline V gives CDR1 MGHRA, CDR2 YSYEKL. CDR3 region: CASSPRDGNTGELFF.

J is TRBJ2-7 and V is TRBV29-1; with no DNA, the TCRdb D assignment of TRBD1 cannot be verified. Germline loops: CDR1 SQVTM, CDR2 ANQGSEA. The length of the CDR3 is 13 residues. CDR3 amino acids: CSVDTGADYEQYF.

The V gene is TRBV12-3 or TRBV12-4, the J gene TRBJ2-7; there is no DNA to check the TCRdb D call of TRBD1. The CDR3 length is 14 residues. Here the CDR3 reads CASSTGGHSYEQYF.

The rearrangement links TRBV20-1 to TRBJ2-7. Germline CDR1 reads DFQATT; CDR2 reads SNEGSKA (reference sequence). The CDR3 has 14 residues. The CDR3 sequence is CSATDLHGSYEQYF.

The chain uses TRBV6-2 or TRBV6-3 and TRBJ1-4; TCRdb calls TRBD1, which cannot be checked without DNA. The CDR3 extends over 15 amino acids. The germline gives CDR1 MNHEY, CDR2 SVGEGT. CDR3 region: CASSKLRQDNEKLFF.